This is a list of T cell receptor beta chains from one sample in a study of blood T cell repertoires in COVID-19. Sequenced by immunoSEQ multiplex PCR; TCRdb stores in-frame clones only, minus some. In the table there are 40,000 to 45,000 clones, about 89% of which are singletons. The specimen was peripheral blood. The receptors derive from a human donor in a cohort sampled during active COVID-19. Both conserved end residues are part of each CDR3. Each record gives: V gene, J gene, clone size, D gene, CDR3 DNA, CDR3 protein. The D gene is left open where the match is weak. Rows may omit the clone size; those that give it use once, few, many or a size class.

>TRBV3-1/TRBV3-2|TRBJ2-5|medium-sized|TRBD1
TGTGCCAGCAGCCAAGAGTCTCCGGGCAGGGGGCGCAGGGGTCAAGAGACCCAGTACTTC
CASSQESPGRGRRGQETQYF
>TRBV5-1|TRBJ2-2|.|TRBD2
TGCGCCAGCAGCTCCCTCGCGGGAGCCGACACCGGGGAGCTGTTTTTT
CASSSLAGADTGELFF
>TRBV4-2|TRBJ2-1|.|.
TGTGCCAGCAGCCAAGATTTAGCCTACAATGAGCAGTTCTTC
CASSQDLAYNEQFF
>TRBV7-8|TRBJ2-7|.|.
TGTGCCAGCAGCTTATCTGGCAGCTACGAGCAGTACTTC
CASSLSGSYEQYF
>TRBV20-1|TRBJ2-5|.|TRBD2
TGCGGGGGAGGGTTTGCGGAGACCCAGTACTTC
CGGGFAETQYF
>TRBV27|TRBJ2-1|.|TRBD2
TGTGCCAGCACCATAGCGGGGGGGTACAATGAGCAGTTCTTC
CASTIAGGYNEQFF
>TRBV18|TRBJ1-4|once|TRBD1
TGTGCCAGCTCCGCTAATCCGGGACAGGCTAATGAAAAACTGTTTTTT
CASSANPGQANEKLFF
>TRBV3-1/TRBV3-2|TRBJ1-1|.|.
TGTGCCAGCAGCGATACAGGGAACACTGAAGCTTTCTTT
CASSDTGNTEAFF
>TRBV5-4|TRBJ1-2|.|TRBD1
TGTGCCAGCAAACCCGAAGGGGGCGGACTCTATGGCTACACCTTC
CASKPEGGGLYGYTF
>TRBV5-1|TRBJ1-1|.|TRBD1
TGCGCCAGCAGCCCACAGGGGGGGAACACTGAAGCTTTCTTT
CASSPQGGNTEAFF
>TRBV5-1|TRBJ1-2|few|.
TGCGCCAGCAGCTTGGGGGCTCGACCGCACTATGGCTACACCTTC
CASSLGARPHYGYTF
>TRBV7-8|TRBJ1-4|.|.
TGTGCCAGCAGCTTAGGGAGGGGAACTAATGAAAAACTGTTTTTT
CASSLGRGTNEKLFF
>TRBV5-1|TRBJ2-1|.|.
TGCGCCAGCAGCCCTTTCGGGGTAGAGAACAATGAGCAGTTCTTC
CASSPFGVENNEQFF
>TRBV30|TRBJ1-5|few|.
TGTGCCTGGAGGACACAGCAGGGGCGCGATCAGCCCCAGCATTTT
CAWRTQQGRDQPQHF
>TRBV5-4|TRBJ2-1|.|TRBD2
TGTGCCAGCAGCTTGGTGACTAGCGGGAGTGATGAGCAGTTCTTC
CASSLVTSGSDEQFF
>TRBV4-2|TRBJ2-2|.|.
TGTGCCAGCAGCCAAGCTGGGGGCGACACCGGGGAGCTGTTTTTT
CASSQAGGDTGELFF
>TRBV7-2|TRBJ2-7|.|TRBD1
TGTGCCAGCAGCCGCCGGGACAGGCGCTACGAGCAGTACTTC
CASSRRDRRYEQYF
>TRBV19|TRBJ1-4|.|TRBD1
TGTGCCACTACGAGGGGGCCATTTGAAAAACTGTTTTTT
CATTRGPFEKLFF
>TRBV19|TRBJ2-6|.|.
TGTGCCAGTAGTTATAACAGGGCTGGGGCCAACGTCCTGACTTTC
CASSYNRAGANVLTF
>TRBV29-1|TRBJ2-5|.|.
TGCAGCGCAGGACAGAATAGAGAGACCCAGTACTTC
CSAGQNRETQYF
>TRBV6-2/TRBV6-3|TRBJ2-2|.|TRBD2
TGTGCCAGCAGCCGGCGGTTGCGGGAGAGGACCGGGGAGCTGTTTTTT
CASSRRLRERTGELFF
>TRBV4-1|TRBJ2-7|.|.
TGCGCCAGCAGCCCTGGACAGTCCTACGAGCAGTACTTC
CASSPGQSYEQYF
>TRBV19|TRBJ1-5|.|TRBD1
TGTGCCAGTAGTAAGTTTGGGGGACAGGGGTTAATAGACAATCAGCCCCAGCATTTT
CASSKFGGQGLIDNQPQHF
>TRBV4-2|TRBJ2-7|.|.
TGTGCCAGCAGCTCCACGGGGGGCCCCTACGAGCAGTACTTC
CASSSTGGPYEQYF
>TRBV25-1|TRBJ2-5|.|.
TGTGCCAGCAGTGAATCCGGAGGGATGAAGACCCAGTACTTC
CASSESGGMKTQYF
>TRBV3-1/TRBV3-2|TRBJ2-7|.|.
TGTGCCAGCAGCCAGTGGAGGTACGGCGAGCAGTACTTC
CASSQWRYGEQYF
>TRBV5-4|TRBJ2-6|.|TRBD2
TGTGCCAGCAGCTTAGTGGGACTAGCGGGGCCTGGGGCCAACGTCCTGACTTTC
CASSLVGLAGPGANVLTF
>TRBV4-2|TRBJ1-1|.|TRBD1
TGTGCCAGCAGCCAATACAGGGGCGAAGCTTTCTTT
CASSQYRGEAFF
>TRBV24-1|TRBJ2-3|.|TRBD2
TGTGCCACCAGTGATTCCCGGGGGGACCGCACAGATACGCAGTATTTT
CATSDSRGDRTDTQYF
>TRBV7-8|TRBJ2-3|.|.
TGTGCCAGCAGCTTAGGTGGGCTTTCAGATACGCAGTATTTT
CASSLGGLSDTQYF